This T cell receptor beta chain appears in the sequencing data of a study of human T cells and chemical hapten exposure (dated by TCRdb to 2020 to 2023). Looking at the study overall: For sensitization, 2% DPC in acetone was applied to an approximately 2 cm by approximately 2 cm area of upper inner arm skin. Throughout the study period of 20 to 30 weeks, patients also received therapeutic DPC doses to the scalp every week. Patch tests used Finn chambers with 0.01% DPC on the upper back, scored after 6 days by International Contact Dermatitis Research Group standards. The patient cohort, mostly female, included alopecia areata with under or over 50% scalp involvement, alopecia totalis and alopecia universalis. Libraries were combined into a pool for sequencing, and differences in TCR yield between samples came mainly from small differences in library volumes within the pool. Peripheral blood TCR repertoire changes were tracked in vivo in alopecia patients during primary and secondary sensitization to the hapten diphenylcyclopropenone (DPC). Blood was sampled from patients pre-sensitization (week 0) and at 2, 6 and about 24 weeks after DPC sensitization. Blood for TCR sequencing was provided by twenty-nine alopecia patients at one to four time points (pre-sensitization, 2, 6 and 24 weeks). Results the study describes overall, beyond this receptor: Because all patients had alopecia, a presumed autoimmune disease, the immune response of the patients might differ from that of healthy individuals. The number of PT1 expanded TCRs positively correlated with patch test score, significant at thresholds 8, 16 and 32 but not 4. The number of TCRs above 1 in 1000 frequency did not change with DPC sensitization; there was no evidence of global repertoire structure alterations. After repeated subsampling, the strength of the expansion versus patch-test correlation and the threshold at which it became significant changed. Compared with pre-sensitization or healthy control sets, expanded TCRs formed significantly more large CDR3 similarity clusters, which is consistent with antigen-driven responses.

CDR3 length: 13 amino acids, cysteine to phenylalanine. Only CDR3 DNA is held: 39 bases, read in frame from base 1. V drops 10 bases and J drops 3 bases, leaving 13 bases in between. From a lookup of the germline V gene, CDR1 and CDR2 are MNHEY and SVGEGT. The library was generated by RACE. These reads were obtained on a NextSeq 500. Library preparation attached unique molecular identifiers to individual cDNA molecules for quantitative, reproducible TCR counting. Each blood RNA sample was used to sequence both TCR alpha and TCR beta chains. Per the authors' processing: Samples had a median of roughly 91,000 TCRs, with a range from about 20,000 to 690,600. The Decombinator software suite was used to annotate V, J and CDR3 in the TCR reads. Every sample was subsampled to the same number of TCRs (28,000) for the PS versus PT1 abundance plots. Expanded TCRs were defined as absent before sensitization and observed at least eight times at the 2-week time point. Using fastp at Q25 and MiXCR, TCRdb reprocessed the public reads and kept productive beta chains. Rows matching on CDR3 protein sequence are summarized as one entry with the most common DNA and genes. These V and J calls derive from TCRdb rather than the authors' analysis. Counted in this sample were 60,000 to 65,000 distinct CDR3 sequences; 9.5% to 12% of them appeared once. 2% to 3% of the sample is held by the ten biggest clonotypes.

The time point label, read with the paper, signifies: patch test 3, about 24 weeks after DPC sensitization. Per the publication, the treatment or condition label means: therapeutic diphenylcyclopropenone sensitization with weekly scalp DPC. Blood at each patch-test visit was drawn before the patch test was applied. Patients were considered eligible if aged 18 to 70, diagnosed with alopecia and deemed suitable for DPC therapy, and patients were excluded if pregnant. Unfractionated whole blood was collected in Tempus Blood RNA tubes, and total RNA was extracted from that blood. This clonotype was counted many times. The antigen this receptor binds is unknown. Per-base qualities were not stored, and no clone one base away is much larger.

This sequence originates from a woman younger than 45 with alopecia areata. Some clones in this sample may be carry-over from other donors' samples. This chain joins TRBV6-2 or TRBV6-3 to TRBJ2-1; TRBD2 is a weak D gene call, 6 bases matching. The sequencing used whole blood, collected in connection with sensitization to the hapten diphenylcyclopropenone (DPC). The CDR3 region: CATMDYNYNEQFF. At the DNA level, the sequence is TGTGCCACCATGGACTACAACTACAATGAGCAGTTCTTC.